This T cell receptor beta chain derives from a study of TIL therapy for anti-PD-1-resistant metastatic lung cancer. The libraries were made with immunoSEQ v3. Profiled with immunoSEQ multiplex PCR; TCRdb holds only in-frame clones, not every one. The table includes more than 20,000 clones, about 63% detected once. Study results and limitations: Compared with baseline intratumoral T cells, expanded TIL cultures were more clonal and less diverse (around 5.9% vs 31%).

From germline, CDR1 is LGHNA and CDR2 YNFKEQ. This CDR3 comprises 16 residues. Trimming shortened V by 0 bases and J by 7 bases, and 16 bases separated the two germline ends. Specified time point: pre-treatment sample, taken before nivolumab and TIL therapy. Pleural nodules or supraclavicular lymph nodes made up most of the excised metastases sampled. Notes on this clone: What it binds is unknown.

The sequences come from tumor tissue, collected at baseline. The chain employs TRBV4-2 and TRBJ2-1; D is unclear. The sequence was collected from a woman aged 30-79 years with non-small cell lung cancer. CDR3 sequence: CASSQEGVALGNEQFF. The CDR3 coding sequence is TGTGCCAGCAGCCAAGAAGGTGTCGCGTTAGGAAATGAGCAGTTCTTC.